There are many counts of the clone carrying this T cell receptor (beta chain). Its antigen is currently unknown. The data were obtained in a study of T cells after posttransplantation cyclophosphamide. Findings and caveats of the study: TRB clonality was highly associated with recipient CMV seropositivity and reactivation. Donor CD8+ memory clones often dominated recipient blood repertoires at later times. Skin or GI-infiltrating T cells shared few TRB sequences with blood.

Clones were read by immunoSEQ multiplex PCR, and TCRdb kept only the in-frame ones, dropping some. Sampling found fewer than 40,000 clones, none seen once. On the day of bone marrow donation, the related graft donor provided peripheral blood. Germline V gene lookup returns CDR1 SGHVS and CDR2 FNYEAQ. This CDR3 comprises 15 residues. Trimming pared 1 base from V and 0 bases from J, leaving 9 bases between. The chain carries TRBV7-6 and TRBJ1-1, with a possible D match to TRBD1 (5 bases). The receptor was isolated from a woman in her thirties in good health and a related stem cell transplant donor. Sequencing was performed on PBMCs. The CDR3 is CASSLEGRMNTEAFF. CDR3 in DNA: TGTGCCAGCAGCTTAGAGGGGAGGATGAACACTGAAGCTTTCTTT. Complete variable domain (other parts from reference TRBV7-6 and TRBJ1-1): GAGVSQSPRYKVTKRGQDVALRCDPISGHVSLYWYRQALGQGPEFLTYFNYEAQQDKSGLPNDRFSAERPEGSISTLTIQRTEQRDSAMYRCASSLEGRMNTEAFFGQGTRLTVV.